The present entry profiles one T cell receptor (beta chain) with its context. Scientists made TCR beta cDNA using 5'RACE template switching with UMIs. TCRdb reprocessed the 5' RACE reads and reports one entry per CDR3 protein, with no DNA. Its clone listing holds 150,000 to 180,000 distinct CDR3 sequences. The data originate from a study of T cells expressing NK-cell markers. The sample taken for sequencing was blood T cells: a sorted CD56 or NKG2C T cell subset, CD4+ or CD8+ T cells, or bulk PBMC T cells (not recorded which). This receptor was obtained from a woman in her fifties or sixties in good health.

CDR3 sequence: CASSTRVGSSRYQETQYF. The chain links TRBV21-1 to TRBJ2-5. TRBV21-1 is recorded as a pseudogene. The CDR3 runs to 18 residues.